These 27 T cell receptor beta chains were all obtained from the same sample, sequenced in a study of blood T cell repertoires in COVID-19. The protocol was immunoSEQ multiplex PCR, while the TCRdb copy is restricted to in-frame clones and leaves out a portion. The table lists more than 150,000 clones, approximately 81% of them singletons. The specimen was PBMCs or T cells enriched from blood (not recorded which). These receptors were collected from a woman in her forties or fifties who had recovered from COVID-19.

The chain joins TRBV27 to TRBJ2-3; maybe TRBD1 (6 bases). The V and J ends lost 2 bases and 12 bases respectively, with 24 bases between them. The CDR3 sequence is 16 residues long. Germline V CDR1 and CDR2: MNHEY, SMNVEV (reference sequence). CDR3 nucleotide sequence: TGTGCCAGCAGTTTACTTCCAGGGGCTAAACCATTCTTCCAGTATTTT. This translates into CASSLLPGAKPFFQYF.

The chain recombines TRBV19 with TRBJ1-5; maybe TRBD1 (6 bases). Germline lookup yields CDR1 LNHDA and CDR2 SQIVND (reference sequence). Trimming pared 5 bases from V and 4 bases from J, leaving 12 bases between. This CDR3 comprises 14 residues. The CDR3 coding sequence is TGTGCCAGTAGTTCTCGACAGGTAAATCAGCCCCAGCATTTT. This encodes CASSSRQVNQPQHF.

The chain links TRBV13 to TRBJ1-4; TRBD1 matches 9 bases. The CDR3 has 15 residues. Unmatched junction bases numbered 8, after V lost 5 bases and J lost 7 bases. Per germline, CDR1 PRHDT and CDR2 FYEKMQ (reference sequence). The CDR3 protein is CASSITTGGGEKLFF. The CDR3 region has the DNA TGTGCCAGCAGCATAACGACAGGGGGTGGTGAAAAACTGTTTTTT. Full variable domain (rest looked up from reference TRBV13 and TRBJ1-4): AAGVIQSPRHLIKEKRETATLKCYPIPRHDTVYWYQQGPGQDPQFLISFYEKMQSDKGSIPDRFSAQQFSDYHSELNMSSLELGDSALYFCASSITTGGGEKLFFGSGTQLSVL.

The rearrangement uses TRBV7-2 and TRBJ1-1; D is uncertain. CDR3 length: 13 residues. V gave up 0 bases and J gave up 8 bases, with 10 bases separating them. Per the germline V gene, CDR1 is SGHTA and CDR2 is FQGNSA. CDR3 in DNA: TGTGCCAGCAGCTTAGCAGGCAGAGGAGAAGCTTTCTTT. Translation gives CASSLAGRGEAFF.

The chain is built from TRBV29-1 and TRBJ2-7; 9 bases are shared with TRBD2. CDR3 length: 15 residues. Per germline, CDR1 SQVTM and CDR2 ANQGSEA. V gave up 0 bases and J gave up 6 bases; unmatched junction bases: 9. The chain's CDR3 is CSVEDPASGTSEQYF. The CDR3 DNA follows: TGCAGCGTTGAAGATCCGGCTAGCGGGACCTCCGAGCAGTACTTC.

The gene calls are TRBV28 and TRBJ2-3, with 8 bases matching TRBD1. Trimming removed 6 bases from V and 3 bases from J; junction bases left unmatched: 2. Germline V gives CDR1 MDHEN, CDR2 SYDVKM. There are 13 residues in the CDR3. CDR3 nucleotide sequence: TGTGCCAGCAGCCGGACAGGGACAGATACGCAGTATTTT. Protein sequence: CASSRTGTDTQYF.

The chain recombines TRBV4-3 with TRBJ2-2; TRBD2 matches at 7 bases. V trimming: 0 bases; J trimming: 5 bases; junction bases outside the gene matches: 6. CDR3 length: 16 amino acids. Germline lookup yields CDR1 LGHNA and CDR2 YSLEER. The CDR3 region is CASSQDMGGRTGELFF. The CDR3 DNA sequence: TGCGCCAGCAGCCAAGATATGGGAGGGCGAACCGGGGAGCTGTTTTTT.

This clone was recorded only once. The rearrangement uses TRBV7-8 and TRBJ2-3, with D hard to call. Germline V gene sequence: CDR1 SGHVS, CDR2 FQNEAQ. The CDR3 is 12 residues long. Trimming took 2 bases from V and 3 from J, leaving 3 bases between them. CDR3 loop: CASSLRTDTQYF. The CDR3 nucleotides read TGTGCCAGCAGCTTACGGACAGATACGCAGTATTTT.

This chain links TRBV6-5 with TRBJ2-7, with D perhaps TRBD1 (6 bases). Germline CDR1 reads MNHEY; CDR2 reads SVGAGI. There are 13 residues in the CDR3. Trimming cost V 6 bases and J 3 bases, with 12 bases left between them. The CDR3 region has the DNA TGTGCCAGCAGACAGGGAAGCGTCTACGAGCAGTACTTC. It encodes CASRQGSVYEQYF.

The J gene is TRBJ2-2, the V gene TRBV19; 13 bases fit TRBD2. J was trimmed by 7 bases and V by 8 bases; bases with no gene match: 7. The length of the CDR3 is 15 residues. Germline assignment: CDR1 LNHDA and CDR2 SQIVND (reference sequence). The CDR3 region is CASGQTSGRSGELFF. CDR3 nucleotides: TGTGCCAGTGGGCAGACTAGCGGGAGGAGCGGGGAGCTGTTTTTT.

The rearrangement uses TRBV6-2 or TRBV6-3 and TRBJ1-3; 8 nucleotides line up with TRBD1. The trim removed 2 bases at V and 3 bases at J, leaving 6 bases unmatched. This CDR3 has 16 residues. The germline V gene has CDR1 MNHEY and CDR2 SVGEGT. The CDR3 region is CASSYRTGPFGNTIYF. The CDR3 DNA sequence: TGTGCCAGCAGTTACCGGACAGGGCCATTTGGAAACACCATATATTTT.

V gene TRBV7-9 combines with J gene TRBJ1-2, with 8 nucleotides matching TRBD1. The V and J ends lost 8 bases and 7 bases, in that order; junction bases with no gene match: 6. Germline CDR1 is SEHNR and CDR2 is FQNEAQ (reference sequence). CDR3 length: 12 residues. The CDR3, as DNA: TGTGCCAGCCGGACCGGGACAGGTGGCTACACCTTC. Protein sequence: CASRTGTGGYTF. The entire variable domain, with the rest obtained from reference TRBV7-9 and TRBJ1-2, is as follows: DTGVSQNPRHKITKRGQNVTFRCDPISEHNRLYWYRQTLGQGPEFLTYFQNEAQLEKSRLLSDRFSAERPKGSFSTLEIQRTEQGDSAMYLCASRTGTGGYTFGSGTRLTVV.

The V and J genes are TRBV6-5 and TRBJ1-1; weak D call: TRBD1 (6 bases). Trimming cost V 8 bases and J 5 bases, with 12 bases left between them. The CDR3 extends over 12 amino acids. Germline CDR1 and CDR2: MNHEY and SVGAGI. CDR3: CASQAGETEAFF. The DNA for the CDR3 is TGTGCCAGCCAGGCAGGGGAAACTGAAGCTTTCTTT.

Here the CDR3 reads CASGLVQGAYNEQFF. DNA for the CDR3: TGTGCTAGTGGTTTGGTACAGGGGGCCTACAATGAGCAGTTCTTC. The J gene is TRBJ2-1, the V gene TRBV12-5, with 8 nucleotides matching TRBD1. The length of the CDR3 is 15 residues. The trim removed 0 bases at V and 2 bases at J, leaving 0 bases unmatched. Germline CDR1 is LGHNT and CDR2 is FRNRAP.

The table lists this clone with a count of one. This chain connects TRBV11-1 to TRBJ2-2; D not resolved. Germline V gives CDR1 SGHAT, CDR2 FQDESV (reference sequence). The CDR3 covers 15 residues. Trimming removed 1 base from V and 6 bases from J, with 12 bases in between. The CDR3 DNA follows: TGTGCCAGCAGCTTAGGTGGCCGAGGTCCCGGGGAGCTGTTTTTT. This encodes CASSLGGRGPGELFF. The variable domain in full, with the rest retrieved from reference TRBV11-1 and TRBJ2-2, is EAEVAQSPRYKITEKSQAVAFWCDPISGHATLYWYRQILGQGPELLVQFQDESVVDDSQLPKDRFSAERLKGVDSTLKIQPAELGDSAMYLCASSLGGRGPGELFFGEGSRLTVL.

The CDR3 nucleotides are TGTGCCAGCAGTTTATATAGCGGGAGGGGGGCAGAGACCCAGTACTTC. Residues: CASSLYSGRGAETQYF. V gene TRBV27 combines with J gene TRBJ2-5; 11 bases agree with TRBD2. J gave up 4 bases and V 1 base, and 5 bases lay outside the gene matches. The CDR3 consists of 16 residues. In germline, CDR1 is MNHEY, CDR2 SMNVEV (reference sequence).

Only one count was recorded for this clone. The chain combines TRBV27 with TRBJ2-3; D not resolved. This CDR3 spans 15 amino acids. The V end lost 8 bases, the J end lost 0 bases, and 15 bases lay between the germline ends. Germline V gene lookup returns CDR1 MNHEY and CDR2 SMNVEV (reference sequence). In DNA, the CDR3 is TGTGCCAGCTCGGCTAAACTAACTAGCACAGATACGCAGTATTTT. This codes for CASSAKLTSTDTQYF.

The genes are TRBV28 and TRBJ2-7; 10 nucleotides line up with TRBD1. Germline trimming cut 10 bases from V and 4 bases from J; bases unmatched to any gene: 13. This CDR3 is 15 amino acids long. Germline V CDR1 and CDR2: MDHEN, SYDVKM. The CDR3 nucleotides read TGTGCCACGAACCGGGACAGGGGAAGGTCTTACGAGCAGTACTTC. Protein product: CATNRDRGRSYEQYF.

The chain couples TRBV3-1 (or the pseudogene TRBV3-2) to TRBJ1-1; the D is unclear. The CDR3 is 13 amino acids. The germline V gene encodes CDR1 LGHDT and CDR2 YNNKEL (reference sequence). Trimming cost V 4 bases and J 0 bases, with 6 bases left between them. This CDR3 reads CASSRALNTEAFF. In nucleotides, the CDR3 is TGTGCCAGCAGCCGGGCGCTGAACACTGAAGCTTTCTTT.

The chain couples TRBV7-2 to TRBJ2-3; 10 bases agree with TRBD2. The V gene end was trimmed by 8 bases and the J gene end by 3 bases; junction bases not matched to a gene: 5. This CDR3 region has 14 residues. Germline V gene lookup returns CDR1 SGHTA and CDR2 FQGNSA. In nucleotides, the CDR3 is TGTGCCAGCCGGGCTAGCGGGAGAACAGATACGCAGTATTTT. It codes for CASRASGRTDTQYF.

The V call is TRBV3-1 (or the pseudogene TRBV3-2), the J call TRBJ2-1; D ambiguous. The CDR3 contains 14 residues. Germline V gene data show CDR1 as LGHDT and CDR2 as YNNKEL (reference sequence). V was shortened by 4 bases and J by 4 bases, with 11 bases between the two germline ends. CDR3: CASSPLLGYNEQFF. CDR3 in DNA: TGTGCCAGCAGCCCGCTCCTAGGATACAATGAGCAGTTCTTC.

V usage is TRBV28 and J usage is TRBJ1-1; unclear D gene. The ends were cut back, 2 bases at V and 8 bases at J, with 9 bases in the middle. The CDR3 has 12 residues. Germline CDR1 is MDHEN and CDR2 is SYDVKM. The DNA of the CDR3 is TGTGCCAGCAGTTTAATAGCCGGGGAAGCTTTCTTT. Translating gives CASSLIAGEAFF.

This clone was seen a few times. CDR3 DNA: TGTGCCAGCAGCCACCCGAGGGGGGGTGGTGGCCATGAGCAGTTCTTC. Its protein product is CASSHPRGGGGHEQFF. The chain recombines TRBV3-1 (or the pseudogene TRBV3-2) with TRBJ2-1; possibly TRBD2 for D (7 bases). Trimming removed 3 bases from V and 8 bases from J, with 20 bases in between. The CDR3 has 16 residues. From germline, CDR1 is LGHDT and CDR2 YNNKEL (reference sequence).

This clone was picked up a small number of times. J is TRBJ2-3 and V is TRBV12-5; 14 bases are shared with TRBD2. Looked up from germline, CDR1 is LGHNT and CDR2 is FRNRAP. Trimming took 5 bases from V and 4 from J; bases not matched to a gene: 11. This CDR3 comprises 18 residues. CDR3 protein: CASGPGTSGRGRSDTQYF. In DNA, the CDR3 is TGTGCTAGTGGTCCCGGGACTAGCGGGAGAGGGCGGTCAGATACGCAGTATTTT.

The rearrangement links TRBV7-9 to TRBJ2-3, with 7 nucleotides matching TRBD1. The V and J ends lost 2 bases and 5 bases, in that order; junction bases with no gene match: 1. The CDR3 runs to 13 residues. The germline CDR1 and CDR2 sequences are SEHNR and FQNEAQ (reference sequence). CDR3 in DNA: TGTGCCAGCAGCTTAAGGGGGCTAGATACGCAGTATTTT. Protein sequence: CASSLRGLDTQYF.

This chain joins TRBV7-9 and TRBJ1-1; D might be TRBD1 (5 bases). CDR3 length equals 13 residues. V was trimmed by 5 bases and J by 4 bases, leaving 11 bases between them. Per the germline V gene, CDR1 is SEHNR and CDR2 is FQNEAQ (reference sequence). The CDR3 DNA reads TGTGCCAGCAGCCGGGGGGAGGGCACTGAAGCTTTCTTT. Its protein is CASSRGEGTEAFF.

The V call is TRBV4-3, the J call TRBJ1-1; D is ambiguous. The CDR3 is 13 amino acids. Germline loops: CDR1 LGHNA, CDR2 YSLEER. V shed 0 bases and J shed 3 bases, with 5 bases lying between them. In nucleotides, the CDR3 is TGCGCCAGCAGCCAAGAAACAGACACTGAAGCTTTCTTT. Translation gives CASSQETDTEAFF.